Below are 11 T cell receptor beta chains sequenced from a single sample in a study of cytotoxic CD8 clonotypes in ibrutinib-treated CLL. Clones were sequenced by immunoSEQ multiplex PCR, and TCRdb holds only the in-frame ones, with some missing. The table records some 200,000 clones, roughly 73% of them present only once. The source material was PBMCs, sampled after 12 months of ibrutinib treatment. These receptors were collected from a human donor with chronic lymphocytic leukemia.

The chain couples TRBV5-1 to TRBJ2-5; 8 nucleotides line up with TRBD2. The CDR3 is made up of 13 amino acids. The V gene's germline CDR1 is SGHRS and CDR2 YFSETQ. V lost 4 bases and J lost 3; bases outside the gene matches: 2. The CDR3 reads CASSVGLEETQYF. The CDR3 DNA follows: TGCGCCAGCAGCGTGGGACTAGAAGAGACCCAGTACTTC.

The CDR3 is CASSPSTGWDGYTF. The CDR3 bases are TGTGCCAGCAGTCCCAGTACAGGGTGGGATGGCTACACCTTC. The chain is built from TRBV2 and TRBJ1-2, with a weak D call TRBD1 (6 bases). Germline-derived CDR1 and CDR2 are SNHLY and FYNNEI. With 5 bases removed from V and 6 bases from J, the gap between germline ends came to 16 bases. The CDR3 extends over 14 amino acids.

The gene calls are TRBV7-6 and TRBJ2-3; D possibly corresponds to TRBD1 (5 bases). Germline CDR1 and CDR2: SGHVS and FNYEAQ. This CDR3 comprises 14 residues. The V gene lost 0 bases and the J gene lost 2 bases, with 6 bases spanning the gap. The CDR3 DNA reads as TGTGCCAGCAGCTTAGCAGGGGACACAGATACGCAGTATTTT. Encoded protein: CASSLAGDTDTQYF.

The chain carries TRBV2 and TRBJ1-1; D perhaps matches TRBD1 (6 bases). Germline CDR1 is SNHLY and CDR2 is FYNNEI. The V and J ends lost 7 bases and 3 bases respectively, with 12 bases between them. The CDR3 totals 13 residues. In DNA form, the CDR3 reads TGTGCCAGCACAGGGGAACGAGACACTGAAGCTTTCTTT. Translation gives CASTGERDTEAFF.

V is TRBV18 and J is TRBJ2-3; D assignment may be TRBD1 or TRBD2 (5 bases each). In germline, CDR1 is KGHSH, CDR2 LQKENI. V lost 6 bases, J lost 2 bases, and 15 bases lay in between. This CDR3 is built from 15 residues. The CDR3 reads CASSPRRGATDTQYF. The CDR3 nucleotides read TGTGCCAGCTCGCCAAGGCGAGGGGCCACAGATACGCAGTATTTT.

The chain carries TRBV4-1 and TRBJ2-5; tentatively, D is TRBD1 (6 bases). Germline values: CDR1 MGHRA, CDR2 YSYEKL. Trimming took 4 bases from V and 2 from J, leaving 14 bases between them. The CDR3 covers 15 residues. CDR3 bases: TGCGCCAGCAGCCCTTCGAGAGGACAGCAAGAGACCCAGTACTTC. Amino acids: CASSPSRGQQETQYF.

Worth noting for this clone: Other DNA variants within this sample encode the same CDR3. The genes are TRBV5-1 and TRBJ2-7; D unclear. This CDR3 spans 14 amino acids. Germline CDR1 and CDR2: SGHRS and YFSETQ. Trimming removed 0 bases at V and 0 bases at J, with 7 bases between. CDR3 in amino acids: CASSLGRSSYEQYF. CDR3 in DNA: TGCGCCAGCAGCTTGGGACGGTCCTCCTACGAGCAGTACTTC.

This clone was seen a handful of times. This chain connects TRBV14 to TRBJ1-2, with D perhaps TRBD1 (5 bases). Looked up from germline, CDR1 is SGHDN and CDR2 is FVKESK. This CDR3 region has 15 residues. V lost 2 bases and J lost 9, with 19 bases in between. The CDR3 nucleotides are TGTGCCAGCAGCCAATGGGCAGGGTGGGCTATGAGCTACACCTTC. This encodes CASSQWAGWAMSYTF.

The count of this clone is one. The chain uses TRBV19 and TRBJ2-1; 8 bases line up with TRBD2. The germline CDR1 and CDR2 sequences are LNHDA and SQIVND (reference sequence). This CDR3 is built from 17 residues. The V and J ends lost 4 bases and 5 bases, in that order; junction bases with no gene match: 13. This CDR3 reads CASSSPLSGSGNNEQFF. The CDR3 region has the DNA TGTGCCAGTAGTAGCCCCTTAAGCGGGAGCGGGAACAATGAGCAGTTCTTC.

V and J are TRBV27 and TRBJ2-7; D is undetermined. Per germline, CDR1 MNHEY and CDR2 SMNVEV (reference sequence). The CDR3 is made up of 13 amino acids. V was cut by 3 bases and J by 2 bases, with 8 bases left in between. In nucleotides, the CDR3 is TGTGCCAGCAGTTTTAAGGTACCCTACGAGCAGTACTTC. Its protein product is CASSFKVPYEQYF.

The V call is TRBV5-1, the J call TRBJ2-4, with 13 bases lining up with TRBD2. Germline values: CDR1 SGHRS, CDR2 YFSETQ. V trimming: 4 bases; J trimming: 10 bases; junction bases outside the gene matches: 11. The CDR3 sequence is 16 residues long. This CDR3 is CASSSQSQLAGGIQYF. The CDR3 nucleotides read TGCGCCAGCAGCAGCCAATCCCAACTAGCGGGAGGGATTCAGTACTTC.